Listed here is a single TCR beta chain. Its antigen is undetermined. The junction departs from the called germline gene at one end, perhaps through a read error. This entry comes from a study of T cells in Graves' hyperthyroidism and ophthalmopathy. Overall study results and limits: The blood repertoire included most of the expanded thyroid clonotypes above 0.001.

The germline gives CDR1 SNHLY, CDR2 FYNNEI. This CDR3 is built from 14 residues. If no ophthalmopathy progression occurred within 18 months, Graves' hyperthyroidism was stable. Lactation, pregnancy, other autoimmune disease or uncontrolled infection led to exclusion of patients. What was amplified from RNA transcripts were TCR beta CDR3 regions. The HTBI set primed first-round TCR CDR3 RT-PCR. TCRdb ran MiXCR on the multiplex PCR reads and lists one entry per CDR3 protein. Altogether 500,000 to 600,000 distinct CDR3 sequences are present, about 43% being singletons, with the ten largest covering about 7.8%.

The TCR was taken from a young woman with Graves' hyperthyroidism. The chain is built from TRBV2 and TRBJ2-1, with 7 bases lining up with TRBD1. The material sequenced was peripheral blood or thyroid tissue (not recorded which). CDR3: CASRQTGTYNEQLF. In DNA, the CDR3 is TGTGCCAGCAGACAGACAGGGACGTACAATGAGCAGCTCTTC.